These 24 T cell receptor beta chains share one sample of origin, sequenced in a study of cytomegalovirus exposure and HLA in healthy donors (dated by TCRdb to 2016 to 2017). Libraries were constructed by the immunoSEQ multiplex PCR assay. The multiplex PCR relied on a mix of 60 forward primers for TCR Vbeta segments and 13 reverse primers for TCR Jbeta segments. The table comes from immuneACCESS by way of TCRdb, which keeps in-frame sequences with V and J called. Part of the clones is missing from these tables; in studies checked, under half for an unresolved V gene and the rest for unknown reasons. Across this sample there are about 190,000 clones, with about 80% seen only once. The ten largest account for around 2.8% of the sample. Sequences were obtained from PBMCs. These receptors were obtained from a woman in her forties or fifties in good health and CMV-seropositive.

The rearrangement uses TRBV19 and TRBJ2-7, with TRBD2 matching 7 bases. J was trimmed by 2 bases and V by 5 bases; bases with no gene match: 6. CDR1 and CDR2 from the germline V gene are LNHDA and SQIVND (reference sequence). The CDR3 is 14 amino acids. This CDR3 reads CASSLRLAPYEQYF. DNA of the CDR3: TGTGCCAGTAGTCTCAGACTAGCTCCCTACGAGCAGTACTTC.

The V and J genes are TRBV7-5 and TRBJ1-2. TRBV7-5 is marked as a pseudogene. The CDR3 sequence is 14 residues long. In DNA, the CDR3 is TGTGCCAGCAGCTTAGCGGGAGGGCCCTATGGCTACACCTTC. Translating it yields CASSLAGGPYGYTF.

This clone was observed once. This sequence joins TRBV4-1 and TRBJ2-5; 9 nucleotides match TRBD2. This CDR3 contains 15 residues. Germline CDR1 and CDR2: MGHRA and YSYEKL. J was trimmed by 0 bases and V by 4 bases; bases with no gene match: 3. The CDR3 DNA reads TGCGCCAGCAGCCTTAGCGGGGGAAACCAAGAGACCCAGTACTTC. As protein: CASSLSGGNQETQYF.

This clone was seen just once. This sequence joins TRBV28 and TRBJ2-5, with 8 nucleotides matching TRBD2. Germline loops: CDR1 MDHEN, CDR2 SYDVKM. The CDR3 is made up of 14 amino acids. CDR3 DNA: TGTGTCAACAGTCTCCGGGGGGGCCAAGAGACCCAGTACTTC. The encoded protein is CVNSLRGGQETQYF.

This chain connects TRBV11-2 to TRBJ1-2, with D possibly being TRBD1 (5 bases). CDR3 length: 12 amino acids. CDR1 SGHAT and CDR2 FQNNGV come from the germline V gene. With 5 bases removed from V and 9 bases from J, the gap between germline ends came to 13 bases. The CDR3 spells CASSPYQGSYTF. CDR3 sequence (DNA): TGTGCCAGCAGCCCCTATCAGGGTAGCTACACCTTC. Together with reference TRBV11-2 and TRBJ1-2, the CDR3 gives the full variable domain: EAGVAQSPRYKIIEKRQSVAFWCNPISGHATLYWYQQILGQGPKLLIQFQNNGVVDDSQLPKDRFSAERLKGVDSTLKIQPAKLEDSAVYLCASSPYQGSYTFGSGTRLTVV.

This clone was seen once. The CDR3 reads CASSAGQGAHTQYF. CDR3 DNA: TGCGCCAGCAGCGCGGGACAGGGGGCGCATACGCAGTATTTT. The chain links TRBV5-1 to TRBJ2-3; 12 bases are a match to TRBD1. Per the germline V gene, CDR1 is SGHRS and CDR2 is YFSETQ. This CDR3 is 14 amino acids long. J gave up 7 bases and V 4 bases, and 4 bases lay outside the gene matches.

The rearrangement links TRBV15 to TRBJ2-3; TRBD2 agrees at 7 bases. Germline lookup yields CDR1 LNHNV and CDR2 YYDKDF (reference sequence). The CDR3 covers 18 residues. After removal of 3 bases from V and 1 base from J, the junction contained 13 bases not matched to a gene. In nucleotides, the CDR3 is TGTGCCACCAGCAGGGAACCACTAGCGTATGGGGGCACAGATACGCAGTATTTT. Encoded protein: CATSREPLAYGGTDTQYF.

The V call is TRBV7-3, the J call TRBJ2-1, with 9 bases fitting TRBD2. Germline lookup yields CDR1 SGHTA and CDR2 FQGTGA. The CDR3 contains 14 residues. Losses at the gene ends were 1 base for V and 10 bases for J; bases not matched to a gene: 5. The CDR3 region is CASSLSGGAGEQFF. The CDR3 region has the DNA TGTGCCAGCAGCTTAAGCGGGGGGGCCGGGGAGCAGTTCTTC.

This clone was seen a single time. V usage is TRBV9 and J usage is TRBJ2-3, with a possible D match to TRBD2 (5 bases). The CDR3 extends over 14 amino acids. Trimming took 3 bases from V and 2 from J, leaving 10 bases between them. The germline CDR1 and CDR2 sequences are SGDLS and YYNGEE. CDR3 amino acids: CASSAGVLTDTQYF. CDR3 DNA: TGTGCCAGCAGCGCCGGGGTCCTCACAGATACGCAGTATTTT.

In this sample, this clone turned up a few times. The rearrangement joins TRBV4-1 to TRBJ2-1; D is perhaps TRBD2 (6 bases). V was pared by 4 bases and J by 3 bases, with 10 bases between. There are 14 residues in the CDR3. The germline CDR1 and CDR2 sequences are MGHRA and YSYEKL. DNA for the CDR3: TGCGCCAGCAGCCGATCGGGGGACTACAATGAGCAGTTCTTC. Residues: CASSRSGDYNEQFF.

This chain links TRBV9 with TRBJ2-3; 9 positions agree with TRBD1. Germline V gene data show CDR1 as SGDLS and CDR2 as YYNGEE. The V gene end was trimmed by 3 bases and the J gene end by 2 bases; junction bases not matched to a gene: 4. The CDR3 runs to 15 residues. The CDR3 nucleotides read TGTGCCAGCAGCGGGCGGGACAGGGCCACAGATACGCAGTATTTT. It translates to CASSGRDRATDTQYF.

V gene TRBV6-5 combines with J gene TRBJ1-5; 7 bases are shared with TRBD1. Germline CDR1 reads MNHEY; CDR2 reads SVGAGI. The ends lost 6 bases at V and 2 bases at J; junction bases unmatched: 7. The CDR3 contains 15 residues. As DNA, the CDR3 is TGTGCCAGCAGCCGCCTTGGGACAGGCAATCAGCCCCAGCATTTT. This sequence encodes CASSRLGTGNQPQHF.

The chain has TRBV7-8 and TRBJ1-4; 9 nucleotides align to TRBD1. Per the germline V gene, CDR1 is SGHVS and CDR2 is FQNEAQ. The length of the CDR3 is 14 residues. The V gene end was trimmed by 5 bases and the J gene end by 8 bases; junction bases not matched to a gene: 6. For the CDR3, the DNA is TGTGCCAGCAGCCCAGGGACAGGGAAAGAAAAACTGTTTTTT. This gives the protein CASSPGTGKEKLFF.

The rearrangement joins TRBV11-2 to TRBJ1-4, with TRBD1 matching 7 bases. In germline, CDR1 is SGHAT, CDR2 FQNNGV. The V gene end was trimmed by 3 bases and the J gene end by 8 bases; junction bases not matched to a gene: 3. The CDR3 consists of 13 residues. The CDR3 nucleotides read TGTGCCAGCAGCTTTTTGGGACAGGAAAAACTGTTTTTT. This sequence encodes CASSFLGQEKLFF.

The chain uses TRBV10-3 and TRBJ2-1, with 11 positions matching TRBD2. The CDR3 runs 16 residues. Germline V lookup: CDR1 ENHRY, CDR2 SYGVKD. The V and J ends lost 10 bases and 8 bases, in that order; junction bases with no gene match: 16. For the CDR3, the DNA is TGTGCCAGCAGATTGGCTCTAGCGGGGGGAGAGGATGAGCAGTTCTTC. This encodes CASRLALAGGEDEQFF.

As concerns this clone: At one end the junction does not follow the germline gene, possibly because of a read error. Other DNA sequences within the sample encode an identical CDR3. The V call is TRBV19, the J call TRBJ1-1; D perhaps matches TRBD1 (5 bases). CDR1 LNHDA and CDR2 SQIVND come from the germline V gene (reference sequence). The CDR3 length is 15 residues. Here the CDR3 reads CASRPVGAQGTEAFF. The CDR3 nucleotides read TGTGCCAGTAGGCCTGTTGGGGCTCAGGGAACTGAGGCTTTCTTT.

The V gene is TRBV6-1, the J gene TRBJ2-3; TRBD2 agrees at 9 bases. The CDR3 spans 17 residues. J gave up 5 bases and V 1 base, and 10 bases lay outside the gene matches. The germline gives CDR1 MNHNS, CDR2 SASEGT. CDR3 sequence (DNA): TGTGCCAGCAGTGAAGGGCGGGGGGGCGCATTTATAGATACGCAGTATTTT. Protein sequence: CASSEGRGGAFIDTQYF.

The J gene is TRBJ2-3, the V gene TRBV5-4, with 8 bases fitting TRBD2. CDR1 is SGHNT and CDR2 is YYREEE in the germline V gene (reference sequence). J lost 5 bases, V lost 0 bases, and 8 bases had no gene match. This CDR3 is built from 16 residues. CDR3 sequence (DNA): TGTGCCAGCAGCTTGGCCGTCAGCGGGGGCAGAGATACGCAGTATTTT. This sequence encodes CASSLAVSGGRDTQYF.

This clone appeared once. The chain recombines TRBV19 with TRBJ2-2; 7 bases line up with TRBD1. V was pared by 9 bases and J by 0 bases, with 13 bases of the junction left unmatched. The germline V gene encodes CDR1 LNHDA and CDR2 SQIVND (reference sequence). CDR3 size: 17 residues. CDR3 sequence: CASTLDRWDANTGELFF. In DNA form, the CDR3 reads TGTGCCAGCACCTTGGACAGGTGGGACGCGAACACCGGGGAGCTGTTTTTT.

The rearrangement links TRBV27 to TRBJ2-1, with D tentatively TRBD2 (6 bases). Trimming pared 5 bases from V and 0 bases from J, leaving 17 bases between. CDR3 length equals 17 residues. CDR1 and CDR2 (germline): MNHEY, SMNVEV (reference sequence). The CDR3 loop is CASSLLWEESSYNEQFF. CDR3 DNA: TGTGCCAGCAGTCTCCTTTGGGAGGAGAGCTCCTACAATGAGCAGTTCTTC.

This clone was counted once. The chain is built from TRBV2 and TRBJ2-5, with D possibly being TRBD1 (5 bases). This CDR3 is built from 15 residues. The germline gives CDR1 SNHLY, CDR2 FYNNEI. V was shortened by 6 bases and J by 1 base, with 15 bases between the two germline ends. In nucleotides, the CDR3 is TGTGCCAGCAGAAGCTTTGGGGCCGTCCAAGAGACCCAGTACTTC. It is translated as CASRSFGAVQETQYF.

The chain has TRBV6-5 and TRBJ2-7; TRBD1 might be the D (6 bases). The V gene lost 7 bases and the J gene lost 4 bases, with 11 bases spanning the gap. Per the germline V gene, CDR1 is MNHEY and CDR2 is SVGAGI. The CDR3 has 12 residues. The CDR3, as DNA: TGTGCCAGCACCTCCACAGGGTACGAGCAGTACTTC. Translated, it gives CASTSTGYEQYF.

A word on this clone: A read error may account for a junction end that differs from germline. This specimen includes other DNA sequences encoding the same CDR3. V gene TRBV19 combines with J gene TRBJ1-1; 8 nucleotides match TRBD1. Looked up from germline, CDR1 is LNHDA and CDR2 is SQIVND (reference sequence). The CDR3 length is 13 residues. DNA for the CDR3: TGTGCCAGTAGCCCCGGGACAGGCACTGAAGCCTTCTTT. This translates into CASSPGTGTEAFF.

The gene calls are TRBV28 and TRBJ1-2; D is undetermined. The CDR3 spans 15 residues. V gave up 7 bases and J gave up 4 bases, with 19 bases separating them. Germline loops: CDR1 MDHEN, CDR2 SYDVKM. The CDR3 loop reads CASTSGSNQLYGYTF. The CDR3, as DNA: TGTGCCAGCACCTCCGGGAGTAACCAACTCTATGGCTACACCTTC.